Reported below is one TCR beta chain. Its antigen is currently unknown. These data originate in a study of cytomegalovirus exposure and HLA in healthy donors. The study's findings and limits: Earlier analysis looked at TCR beta V segments, and most were productive about 87% or about 30% of the time. Later on, a genetic analysis was performed. It linked a missense variant in DCLRE1C with V- and J-gene trimming of TCR beta. Cytomegalovirus association was listed for approximately 150 TCR beta chains. Association of fewer than 20,000 TCR beta sequences with HLA alleles was found at 0.05 false discovery rate in a later analysis.

The study ran its PCR with 60 Vbeta and 13 Jbeta primers. Profiled with immunoSEQ multiplex PCR; TCRdb holds only in-frame clones, not every one. The sample has roughly 220,000 clones; roughly 70% are singletons. The CDR3 is made up of 13 amino acids. J gave up 5 bases and V 5 bases, and 3 bases lay outside the gene matches. Germline loops: CDR1 LNHDA, CDR2 SQIVND (reference sequence). The gene calls are TRBV19 and TRBJ2-5; 9 bases are a match to TRBD1. The material sequenced was PBMCs. This TCR was sampled from a middle-aged man in good health and CMV-seropositive. The CDR3 nucleotides are TGTGCCAGTAGTTCAGGACAGGGGGAGACCCAGTACTTC. It encodes CASSSGQGETQYF.